The 12 T cell receptor beta chains in this list originate from one sample, sequenced in a study of cytotoxic CD8 clonotypes in ibrutinib-treated CLL. Libraries were prepared by immunoSEQ multiplex PCR; TCRdb keeps only in-frame clonotypes and omits some of them. The table has 150,000 or so clones, more than 80% seen once. Sequencing was performed on PBMCs, taken after 24 months of ibrutinib treatment. These receptors came from a human donor with chronic lymphocytic leukemia.

V and J are TRBV2 and TRBJ2-3; TRBD1 matches at 7 bases. The CDR3 loop spans 15 amino acids. CDR1 SNHLY and CDR2 FYNNEI come from the germline V gene. The V segment lost 2 bases and the J segment 2 bases; nucleotides outside the gene matches: 4. The CDR3: CASSELQGITDTQYF. CDR3 DNA sequence: TGTGCCAGCAGTGAATTACAGGGGATCACAGATACGCAGTATTTT.

This clone was detected only a few times. V and J are TRBV6-1 and TRBJ2-5; D may be TRBD2 (5 bases). This CDR3 spans 14 amino acids. The germline V gene has CDR1 MNHNS and CDR2 SASEGT. The V end lost 2 bases, the J end lost 7 bases, and 14 bases lay between the germline ends. The CDR3 loop is CASSETGSRGTQYF. As DNA, the CDR3 is TGTGCCAGCAGTGAAACGGGTTCCCGGGGGACCCAGTACTTC.

The chain links TRBV7-2 to TRBJ1-4; 9 bases match TRBD1. CDR1 is SGHTA, CDR2 FQGNSA, per germline. Trimming took 3 bases from V and 8 from J; bases not matched to a gene: 13. The CDR3 length is 17 residues. CDR3 region: CASSFVRGQGLREKLFF. In nucleotides, the CDR3 is TGTGCCAGCAGCTTCGTACGGGGACAGGGACTGCGAGAAAAACTGTTTTTT.

The V and J genes are TRBV2 and TRBJ1-1, with D tentatively TRBD1 (5 bases). CDR3 length: 14 amino acids. Trimming cost V 2 bases and J 1 base, with 8 bases left between them. Germline loops: CDR1 SNHLY, CDR2 FYNNEI. The CDR3 is CASSERQKNTEAFF. CDR3 in DNA: TGTGCCAGCAGTGAACGACAGAAGAACACTGAAGCTTTCTTT. Together with reference TRBV2 and TRBJ1-1, the CDR3 gives the full variable domain: EPEVTQTPSHQVTQMGQEVILRCVPISNHLYFYWYRQILGQKVEFLVSFYNNEISEKSEIFDDQFSVERPDGSNFTLKIRSTKLEDSAMYFCASSERQKNTEAFFGQGTRLTVV.

The rearrangement uses TRBV5-1 and TRBJ1-2; 9 bases fit TRBD1. The length of the CDR3 is 14 residues. CDR1 is SGHRS and CDR2 is YFSETQ in the germline V gene. Trimming at V came to 4 bases and at J to 11 bases, leaving 12 bases not matched to a gene. The CDR3 spells CASSQPGQGESYTF. The CDR3 coding sequence is TGCGCCAGCAGCCAACCGGGACAGGGAGAGTCGTACACCTTC.

The chain has TRBV7-2 and TRBJ2-4; 7 bases match TRBD2. CDR3 length: 16 residues. CDR1 and CDR2 (germline): SGHTA, FQGNSA. V trimming: 1 base; J trimming: 3 bases; junction bases outside the gene matches: 6. The CDR3 DNA sequence: TGTGCCAGCAGCTTAGGCGGGAGTGGGGTCAAAAACATTCAGTACTTC. Protein product: CASSLGGSGVKNIQYF.

The V and J genes are TRBV6-5 and TRBJ1-2; possible D gene TRBD1, 6 bases. V shed 5 bases and J shed 7 bases, with 11 bases lying between them. The germline V gene has CDR1 MNHEY and CDR2 SVGAGI. This CDR3 contains 12 residues. The CDR3 coding sequence is TGTGCCAGCAGTCCCGGACAGCTTGGCTACACCTTC. This sequence encodes CASSPGQLGYTF.

In its sample, this clone was seen a few times. The V and J genes are TRBV19 and TRBJ1-5; D ambiguous. Germline V gene sequence: CDR1 LNHDA, CDR2 SQIVND (reference sequence). This CDR3 comprises 17 residues. The ends were cut back, 3 bases at V and 3 bases at J, with 18 bases in the middle. CDR3 region: CASSMVSHIASNQPQHF. The CDR3 region has the DNA TGTGCCAGTAGTATGGTGTCACATATTGCGTCCAATCAGCCCCAGCATTTT.

The V gene is TRBV19, the J gene TRBJ1-3, with D uncertain. The CDR3 is made up of 16 amino acids. V lost 3 bases to trimming and J lost 0 bases, with 12 bases between them. The germline CDR1 and CDR2 sequences are LNHDA and SQIVND (reference sequence). The CDR3 loop is CASSMPVGSSGNTIYF. The CDR3 DNA follows: TGTGCCAGTAGTATGCCCGTGGGAAGCTCTGGAAACACCATATATTTT. Filled out from reference TRBV19 and TRBJ1-3, the complete variable domain reads DGGITQSPKYLFRKEGQNVTLSCEQNLNHDAMYWYRQDPGQGLRLIYYSQIVNDFQKGDIAEGYSVSREKKESFPLTVTSAQKNPTAFYLCASSMPVGSSGNTIYFGEGSWLTVV.

This sequence joins TRBV6-1 and TRBJ2-7, with D possibly matching TRBD1 (7 bases). CDR3 length: 15 residues. Germline loops: CDR1 MNHNS, CDR2 SASEGT. V lost 6 bases and J 2 bases, leaving 17 bases between the germline ends. CDR3 bases: TGTGCCAGCAGGCGGGGACAGATCCTCACCTACGAGCAGTACTTC. It is translated as CASRRGQILTYEQYF.

J is TRBJ2-4 and V is TRBV7-2; perhaps D is TRBD1 or TRBD2 (5 bases each). The CDR3 runs 16 residues. Trimming shortened V by 5 bases and J by 3 bases, and 17 bases separated the two germline ends. Germline V lookup: CDR1 SGHTA, CDR2 FQGNSA. Written as DNA, the CDR3 is TGTGCCAGCAGCCCGGGTCGGGGACGAGACAAAAACATTCAGTACTTC. Translating gives CASSPGRGRDKNIQYF. Full variable domain (remainder filled in from reference TRBV7-2 and TRBJ2-4): GAGVSQSPSNKVTEKGKDVELRCDPISGHTALYWYRQSLGQGLEFLIYFQGNSAPDKSGLPSDRFSAERTGGSVSTLTIQRTQQEDSAVYLCASSPGRGRDKNIQYFGAGTRLSVL.

J is TRBJ1-5 and V is TRBV30, with D perhaps matching TRBD1 (5 bases). Germline V CDR1 and CDR2: GTSNPN, SVGIG (reference sequence). This CDR3 is built from 13 residues. Trimming took off 1 base at V and 5 bases at J, with 9 bases between the two ends. CDR3 region: CAWSAGGYQPQHF. The CDR3 coding sequence is TGTGCCTGGAGTGCGGGGGGATATCAGCCCCAGCATTTT.